The rows below give T cell receptor beta chains drawn from one sample of a study of blood T cell repertoires in COVID-19. Assay: immunoSEQ multiplex PCR; the TCRdb copy retains only in-frame clones and omits some. The table lists about 68,000 clones, approximately 85% of them singletons. What was sequenced was peripheral blood. All receptors derive from a man in his forties or fifties with acute or convalescent COVID-19. Both conserved end residues are part of each CDR3. The D gene is left open where the match is weak. Clone size, where shown, is once, few, many, or a class for clones that have expanded.

clone size: NA; D gene: TRBD1; J gene: TRBJ1-6; V gene: TRBV6-5; CDR3 DNA: TGTGCCAGCAGTAGGACAGGTCGGGCGTTTTCACCCCTCCACTTT; CDR3 protein: CASSRTGRAFSPLHF
clone size: NA; D gene: NA; J gene: TRBJ2-3; V gene: TRBV19; CDR3 DNA: TGTGCCAGTAGATCTCTAACGGGCACAGATACGCAGTATTTT; CDR3 protein: CASRSLTGTDTQYF
clone size: NA; D gene: TRBD1; J gene: TRBJ2-3; V gene: TRBV6-5; CDR3 DNA: TGTGCCAGCAGCCTCTTCGGACAGGACGCAGATACGCAGTATTTT; CDR3 protein: CASSLFGQDADTQYF
clone size: NA; D gene: TRBD2; J gene: TRBJ2-1; V gene: TRBV5-1; CDR3 DNA: TGCGCCAGCAGCTTACGAGCGGGGGGCGCCAATCCTGAGCAGTTCTTC; CDR3 protein: CASSLRAGGANPEQFF
clone size: few; D gene: NA; J gene: TRBJ1-2; V gene: TRBV5-1; CDR3 DNA: TGCGCCAGCAGCCCCCCGGGGGGCAGGGAAGTCCATGGCTACACCTTC; CDR3 protein: CASSPPGGREVHGYTF
clone size: NA; D gene: NA; J gene: TRBJ2-7; V gene: TRBV6-5; CDR3 DNA: TGTGCCAGCAGGGGTACAGGACAGAAGTACGAGCAGTACTTC; CDR3 protein: CASRGTGQKYEQYF
clone size: NA; D gene: TRBD1; J gene: TRBJ2-3; V gene: TRBV11-3; CDR3 DNA: TGTGCCAGCAGCCAGGGGGCGAACACAGATACGCAGTATTTT; CDR3 protein: CASSQGANTDTQYF
clone size: NA; D gene: NA; J gene: TRBJ2-7; V gene: TRBV27; CDR3 DNA: TGTGCCAGCAGCTCCAGCCGGGGGTTGTACGAGCAGTACTTC; CDR3 protein: CASSSSRGLYEQYF
clone size: NA; D gene: NA; J gene: TRBJ2-3; V gene: TRBV6-6; CDR3 DNA: TGTGCCAGCAGTGGCAGTGCGGGAGATACGCAGTATTTT; CDR3 protein: CASSGSAGDTQYF
clone size: NA; D gene: TRBD1; J gene: TRBJ1-2; V gene: TRBV4-2; CDR3 DNA: TGTGCCAGCAGCCAAGGACAGGGGGAAAACTATGGCTACACCTTC; CDR3 protein: CASSQGQGENYGYTF
clone size: NA; D gene: TRBD1; J gene: TRBJ2-5; V gene: TRBV11-2; CDR3 DNA: TGTGCCAGCAGCTTAGGACAGGGGGAGACCCAGTACTTC; CDR3 protein: CASSLGQGETQYF
clone size: NA; D gene: NA; J gene: TRBJ2-1; V gene: TRBV30; CDR3 DNA: TGTGCCTGGAGTGTAGAGACAGGCATCAATGAGCAGTTCTTC; CDR3 protein: CAWSVETGINEQFF
clone size: NA; D gene: TRBD2; J gene: TRBJ2-5; V gene: TRBV11-3; CDR3 DNA: TGTGCCAGCAGCCCCGGGACTAGCGGGACACAAGAGACCCAGTACTTC; CDR3 protein: CASSPGTSGTQETQYF
clone size: NA; D gene: NA; J gene: TRBJ2-1; V gene: TRBV10-3; CDR3 DNA: TGTGCCATCAGTGAGTCCCTCCAGGCACCCTACAATGAGCAGTTCTTC; CDR3 protein: CAISESLQAPYNEQFF
clone size: NA; D gene: TRBD1; J gene: TRBJ1-1; V gene: TRBV28; CDR3 DNA: TGTGCCAGCAGTTTTCGGGACAGGCGTATTTTCACTGAAGCTTTCTTT; CDR3 protein: CASSFRDRRIFTEAFF
clone size: NA; D gene: TRBD1; J gene: TRBJ2-1; V gene: TRBV4-1; CDR3 DNA: TGCGCCAGCAGCCAAACCAGGGGGCAGAGGCAGTTCTTC; CDR3 protein: CASSQTRGQRQFF
clone size: NA; D gene: TRBD2; J gene: TRBJ2-1; V gene: TRBV2; CDR3 DNA: TGTGCCAGCAGTCCACTAGCGGGGGGAGTCAATGAGCAGTTCTTC; CDR3 protein: CASSPLAGGVNEQFF
clone size: NA; D gene: NA; J gene: TRBJ1-5; V gene: TRBV4-1; CDR3 DNA: TGCGCCAGCAGCCAAGGCTGGGGGGGGGATCAGCCCCAGCATTTT; CDR3 protein: CASSQGWGGDQPQHF
clone size: NA; D gene: TRBD1; J gene: TRBJ2-6; V gene: TRBV5-4; CDR3 DNA: TGTGCCAGCAGCTTCCGGGACAGCCGTTCTGGGGCCAACGTCCTGACTTTC; CDR3 protein: CASSFRDSRSGANVLTF
clone size: NA; D gene: TRBD1; J gene: TRBJ1-1; V gene: TRBV3-1/TRBV3-2; CDR3 DNA: TGTGCCAGCAGCCGGGGACAGGGTAAGACTGAAGCTTTCTTT; CDR3 protein: CASSRGQGKTEAFF
clone size: NA; D gene: NA; J gene: TRBJ2-1; V gene: TRBV24-1; CDR3 DNA: TGTGCCACCGGCCGGGACAATACCTACAATGAGCAGTTCTTC; CDR3 protein: CATGRDNTYNEQFF
clone size: NA; D gene: NA; J gene: TRBJ2-7; V gene: TRBV12-5; CDR3 DNA: TGTGCTAGTGGTTTGTTGAGCTACGAGCAGTACTTC; CDR3 protein: CASGLLSYEQYF
clone size: NA; D gene: NA; J gene: TRBJ2-7; V gene: TRBV29-1; CDR3 DNA: TGCAGCGTTAGGGACACCGACTACGAGCAGTACTTC; CDR3 protein: CSVRDTDYEQYF
clone size: NA; D gene: TRBD1; J gene: TRBJ1-4; V gene: TRBV2; CDR3 DNA: TGTGCCAGCAGCCGGGGACAGGGAAGTGAAAAACTGTTTTTT; CDR3 protein: CASSRGQGSEKLFF
clone size: NA; D gene: TRBD1; J gene: TRBJ1-2; V gene: TRBV30; CDR3 DNA: TGTGCCTGGAGTTGGGACAGAAGCTATGGCTACACCTTC; CDR3 protein: CAWSWDRSYGYTF
clone size: once; D gene: TRBD1; J gene: TRBJ2-2; V gene: TRBV24-1; CDR3 DNA: TGTGCCACCAGTGATTACAGGGGGTTTTATCCCGGGGAGCTGTTTTTT; CDR3 protein: CATSDYRGFYPGELFF
clone size: NA; D gene: TRBD2; J gene: TRBJ2-1; V gene: TRBV5-1; CDR3 DNA: TGCGCCAGCGGGGGTAGCGGGGGGCAAAACAATGAGCAGTTCTTC; CDR3 protein: CASGGSGGQNNEQFF